This passage covers 20 T cell receptor beta chains from one sample sequenced in a study of CD8 T cells in Susac syndrome. Random hexamers were used to reverse transcribe an amount of roughly 0.45 to 1 ug RNA. From the immunoSEQ multiplex PCR reads, TCRdb called clonotypes with MiXCR, one entry per CDR3 protein. Here the sample spans a few hundred thousand distinct CDR3 sequences, approximately 89% being singletons. Sample: CD8+ T cells from PBMCs. Every receptor here comes from a human donor with multiple sclerosis.

The chain is built from TRBV5-1 and TRBJ1-2; D is uncertain. V was cut by 4 bases and J by 4 bases, with 11 bases left in between. The CDR3 is 13 amino acids. CDR1 is SGHRS, CDR2 YFSETQ, per germline. The DNA for the CDR3 is TGCGCCAGCAGCCCTGGAATGAGCTATGGCTACACCTTC. Translation gives CASSPGMSYGYTF.

This chain links TRBV27 with TRBJ1-4; D is unclear. CDR1 is MNHEY, CDR2 SMNVEV, per germline (reference sequence). V lost 3 bases, J lost 5 bases, and 10 bases lay in between. The CDR3 is made up of 14 amino acids. Written as DNA, the CDR3 is TGTGCCAGCAGTTTTGATCTGACGAATGAAAAACTGTTTTTT. This gives the protein CASSFDLTNEKLFF.

This clonotype was seen a single time. The V gene is TRBV21-1, the J gene TRBJ2-2; the table gives TRBD1 as D, unverified against the DNA. TRBV21-1 is a known pseudogene. The CDR3 contains 18 residues. The CDR3 reads CASSKSEDRGPSPGELFF. The CDR3, as DNA: TGTGCCAGCAGCAAATCGGAGGACAGGGGGCCTTCACCCGGGGAGCTGTTTTTT.

The gene calls are TRBV5-5 and TRBJ1-1; 10 bases map to TRBD1. CDR3 size: 15 residues. CDR1 is SGHKS and CDR2 is YYEKEE in the germline V gene (reference sequence). Unmatched junction bases numbered 8, after V lost 4 bases and J lost 5 bases. The CDR3 nucleotides are TGTGCCAGCAGCCCCGGGGACAGGGGAGGGACTGAAGCTTTCTTT. Translation gives CASSPGDRGGTEAFF.

The chain couples TRBV11-2 to TRBJ2-2; D gene ambiguous. CDR1 and CDR2 from the germline V gene are SGHAT and FQNNGV. The CDR3 has 14 amino acids. V shed 5 bases and J shed 1 base, with 8 bases lying between them. CDR3 sequence (DNA): TGTGCCAGCAGCCCCTGGCAGAACACCGGGGAGCTGTTTTTT. The encoded protein is CASSPWQNTGELFF.

This sequence joins TRBV7-4 and TRBJ2-2; the D is unclear. The CDR3 sequence is 11 residues long. Trimming took off 6 bases at V and 7 bases at J, with 6 bases between the two ends. Germline CDR1 SGHVT, CDR2 SQSDAQ. The CDR3 is CASRDRGELFF. The CDR3 nucleotides are TGTGCCAGCAGAGACCGCGGGGAGCTGTTTTTT.

This chain links TRBV5-1 with TRBJ2-5, with 12 positions matching TRBD2. This CDR3 has 17 residues. J was trimmed by 6 bases and V by 4 bases; bases with no gene match: 13. Per germline, CDR1 SGHRS and CDR2 YFSETQ. In nucleotides, the CDR3 is TGCGCCAGCAGCCTAACCAAGACTAGCGGGGGCCCGCAGACCCAGTACTTC. Encoded protein: CASSLTKTSGGPQTQYF.

J is TRBJ1-5 and V is TRBV2, with 9 bases identical to TRBD1. The CDR3 length is 18 residues. From germline, CDR1 is SNHLY and CDR2 FYNNEI. Losses at the gene ends were 7 bases for V and 2 bases for J; bases not matched to a gene: 15. The CDR3 loop is CASTVRGQGSEGNQPQHF. CDR3 DNA: TGTGCCAGCACCGTACGGGGACAGGGTAGCGAGGGCAATCAGCCCCAGCATTTT.

The V and J genes are TRBV29-1 and TRBJ1-2, with unresolved D. Trimming removed 5 bases from V and 3 bases from J, with 13 bases in between. Germline loops: CDR1 SQVTM, CDR2 ANQGSEA. CDR3 length: 13 residues. The DNA of the CDR3 is TGCAGCGTTCCAGGTCAGGCCCACTATGGCTACACCTTC. It encodes CSVPGQAHYGYTF.

The rearrangement uses TRBV6-1 and TRBJ1-1, with D uncertain. The length of the CDR3 is 13 residues. Germline V lookup: CDR1 MNHNS, CDR2 SASEGT. V lost 2 bases, J lost 7 bases, and 11 bases lay in between. CDR3 region: CASSERLGGEAFF. CDR3 DNA sequence: TGTGCCAGCAGTGAACGGCTTGGAGGTGAAGCTTTCTTT.

This chain links TRBV4-1 with TRBJ2-7; D call uncertain. Germline V gene data show CDR1 as MGHRA and CDR2 as YSYEKL. The CDR3 is made up of 15 amino acids. The V gene lost 4 bases and the J gene lost 1 base, with 14 bases spanning the gap. CDR3 loop: CASSPLPRNSYEQYF. In DNA, the CDR3 is TGCGCCAGCAGCCCCCTCCCCAGAAATTCCTACGAGCAGTACTTC.

This chain joins TRBV4-1 and TRBJ2-5; a possible D gene is TRBD1 (5 bases). From germline, CDR1 is MGHRA and CDR2 YSYEKL. V was pared by 0 bases and J by 4 bases, with 18 bases between. The CDR3 runs to 17 residues. In DNA form, the CDR3 reads TGCGCCAGCAGCCAAGAGGTGGGGCACCACCCGAGAGAGACCCAGTACTTC. Its protein product is CASSQEVGHHPRETQYF.

The chain uses TRBV20-1 and TRBJ2-7; 7 bases fit TRBD1. This CDR3 is 15 amino acids long. Germline lookup yields CDR1 DFQATT and CDR2 SNEGSKA (reference sequence). J gave up 3 bases and V 6 bases, and 14 bases lay outside the gene matches. CDR3 sequence (DNA): TGCAGTGCACCCAAGGGGGCTTCGAGCTTCTACGAGCAGTACTTC. Translation gives CSAPKGASSFYEQYF.

The chain joins TRBV10-1 to TRBJ2-1; 9 nucleotides align to TRBD1. Germline values: CDR1 WNHNN, CDR2 SYGVQD (reference sequence). The CDR3 contains 17 residues. The V segment lost 0 bases and the J segment 6 bases; nucleotides outside the gene matches: 9. The CDR3: CASSESLGQGGFNEQFF. The CDR3 region has the DNA TGCGCCAGCAGTGAGTCGTTGGGACAGGGAGGTTTCAATGAGCAGTTCTTC.

This chain joins TRBV6-5 and TRBJ2-2; D is perhaps TRBD2 (5 bases). The CDR3 has 14 residues. Per the germline V gene, CDR1 is MNHEY and CDR2 is SVGAGI. V was shortened by 1 base and J by 9 bases, with 12 bases between the two germline ends. The DNA for the CDR3 is TGTGCCAGCAGTTACTTCGAGGGTGAGAGGGAGCTGTTTTTT. It is translated as CASSYFEGERELFF.

The rearrangement links TRBV7-9 to TRBJ1-4, with D tentatively TRBD1 (5 bases). Germline CDR1 is SEHNR and CDR2 is FQNEAQ (reference sequence). CDR3 length: 17 residues. Trimming took off 1 base at V and 8 bases at J, with 20 bases between the two ends. CDR3 DNA sequence: TGTGCCAGCAGCTTAGGCCAGACGATTAAAGGGGAGGAAAAACTGTTTTTT. It yields the protein CASSLGQTIKGEEKLFF.

V usage is TRBV7-9 and J usage is TRBJ2-2; D is uncertain. Trimming pared 1 base from V and 7 bases from J, leaving 4 bases between. The length of the CDR3 is 12 residues. The germline V gene has CDR1 SEHNR and CDR2 FQNEAQ (reference sequence). CDR3 in amino acids: CASSLEYGELFF. Written as DNA, the CDR3 is TGTGCCAGCAGCTTAGAGTACGGGGAGCTGTTTTTT.

The rearrangement uses TRBV7-9 and TRBJ2-1; 10 bases fit TRBD2. J gave up 10 bases and V 5 bases, and 8 bases lay outside the gene matches. The CDR3 covers 14 residues. The germline gives CDR1 SEHNR, CDR2 FQNEAQ (reference sequence). CDR3 bases: TGTGCCAGCAGCCTTTCGACTAGCGGGTGGGAGCAGTTCTTC. Residues: CASSLSTSGWEQFF.

The chain employs TRBV19 and TRBJ1-1; a weak D match, TRBD1 (6 bases). The V end was cut by 3 bases, the J end by 1 base, with 9 bases between. This CDR3 comprises 14 residues. Germline-derived CDR1 and CDR2 are LNHDA and SQIVND (reference sequence). The CDR3 loop is CASSIPGANTEAFF. The CDR3 DNA reads as TGTGCCAGTAGTATTCCAGGGGCGAACACTGAAGCTTTCTTT.

This rearrangement joins TRBV5-1 to TRBJ1-1; no clear D. The CDR3 is 13 amino acids. V gave up 3 bases and J gave up 5 bases, with 11 bases separating them. Germline-derived CDR1 and CDR2 are SGHRS and YFSETQ. The CDR3 sequence is CASSSAVGTEAFF. CDR3 in DNA: TGCGCCAGCAGCTCCGCGGTAGGGACTGAAGCTTTCTTT.